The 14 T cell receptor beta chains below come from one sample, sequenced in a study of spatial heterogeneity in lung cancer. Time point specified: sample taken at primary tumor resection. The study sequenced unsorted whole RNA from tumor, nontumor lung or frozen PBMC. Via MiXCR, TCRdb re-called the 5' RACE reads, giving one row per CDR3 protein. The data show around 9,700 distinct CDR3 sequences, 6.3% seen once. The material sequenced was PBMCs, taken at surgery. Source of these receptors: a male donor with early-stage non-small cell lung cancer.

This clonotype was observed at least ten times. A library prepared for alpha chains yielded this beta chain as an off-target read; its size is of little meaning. CDR3 sequence (DNA): TGCAGCGGATCACCGAGCCAAGAGACCCAGTACTTC. Translating gives CSGSPSQETQYF. V gene TRBV29-1 combines with J gene TRBJ2-5; D is ambiguous. Germline V gives CDR1 SQVTM, CDR2 ANQGSEA. The CDR3 consists of 12 residues. The V and J ends lost 7 bases and 1 base respectively, with 10 bases between them.

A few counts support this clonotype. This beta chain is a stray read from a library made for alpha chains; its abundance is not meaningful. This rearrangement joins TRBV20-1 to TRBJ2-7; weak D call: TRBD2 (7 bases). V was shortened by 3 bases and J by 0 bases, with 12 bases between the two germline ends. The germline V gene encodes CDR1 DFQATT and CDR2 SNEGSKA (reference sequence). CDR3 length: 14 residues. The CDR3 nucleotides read TGCAGTGCTAGTAGGGGGGGGGACTCCTACGAGCAGTACTTC. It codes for CSASRGGDSYEQYF.

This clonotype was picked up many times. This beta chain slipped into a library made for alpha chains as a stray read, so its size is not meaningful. In DNA form, the CDR3 reads TGTGCCAGCAGCTTGGGCCCCCCGAGGACAGTCTCTGGAAACACCATATATTTT. It codes for CASSLGPPRTVSGNTIYF. The chain has TRBV7-2 and TRBJ1-3; maybe TRBD1 (6 bases). The CDR3 has 18 amino acids. Germline CDR1 is SGHTA and CDR2 is FQGNSA. V lost 3 bases and J 0 bases, leaving 18 bases between the germline ends. Together with reference TRBV7-2 and TRBJ1-3, the CDR3 gives the full variable domain: GAGVSQSPSNKVTEKGKDVELRCDPISGHTALYWYRQSLGQGLEFLIYFQGNSAPDKSGLPSDRFSAERTGGSVSTLTIQRTQQEDSAVYLCASSLGPPRTVSGNTIYFGEGSWLTVV.

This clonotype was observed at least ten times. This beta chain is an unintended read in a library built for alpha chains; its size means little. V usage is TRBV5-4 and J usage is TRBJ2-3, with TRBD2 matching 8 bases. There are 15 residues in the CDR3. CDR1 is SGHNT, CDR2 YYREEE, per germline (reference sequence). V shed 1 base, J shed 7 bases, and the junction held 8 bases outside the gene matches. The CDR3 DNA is TGTGCCAGCAGCTTGATCGAGCGGGGGAGAAATACGCAGTATTTT. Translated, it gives CASSLIERGRNTQYF. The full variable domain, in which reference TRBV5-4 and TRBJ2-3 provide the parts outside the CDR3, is ETGVTQSPTHLIKTRGQQVTLRCSSQSGHNTVSWYQQALGQGPQFIFQYYREEENGRGNFPPRFSGLQFPNYSSELNVNALELDDSALYLCASSLIERGRNTQYFGPGTRLTVL.

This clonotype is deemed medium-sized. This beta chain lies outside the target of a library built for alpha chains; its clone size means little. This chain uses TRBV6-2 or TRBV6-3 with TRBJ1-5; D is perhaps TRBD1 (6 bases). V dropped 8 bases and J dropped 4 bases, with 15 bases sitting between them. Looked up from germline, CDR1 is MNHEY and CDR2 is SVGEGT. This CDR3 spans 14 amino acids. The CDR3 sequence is CASSNQQGNQPQHF. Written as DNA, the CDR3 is TGTGCCAGCTCCAACCAACAGGGAAATCAGCCCCAGCATTTT.

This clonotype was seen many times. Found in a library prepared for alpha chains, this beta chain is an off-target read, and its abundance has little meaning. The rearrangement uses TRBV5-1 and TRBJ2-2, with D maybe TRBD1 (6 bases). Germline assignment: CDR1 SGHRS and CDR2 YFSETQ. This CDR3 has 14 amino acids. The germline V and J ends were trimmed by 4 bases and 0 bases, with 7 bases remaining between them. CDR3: CASSRQANTGELFF. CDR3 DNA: TGCGCCAGCAGCCGACAGGCGAACACCGGGGAGCTGTTTTTT.

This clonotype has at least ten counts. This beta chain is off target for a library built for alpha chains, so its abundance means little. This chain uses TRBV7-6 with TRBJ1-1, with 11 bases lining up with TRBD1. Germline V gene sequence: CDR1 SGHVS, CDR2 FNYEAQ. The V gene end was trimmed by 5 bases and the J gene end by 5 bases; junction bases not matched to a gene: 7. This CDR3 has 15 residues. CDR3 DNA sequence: TGTGCCAGCAGCGCGGCCGGGACAGGGGGTACTGAAGCTTTCTTT. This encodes CASSAAGTGGTEAFF.

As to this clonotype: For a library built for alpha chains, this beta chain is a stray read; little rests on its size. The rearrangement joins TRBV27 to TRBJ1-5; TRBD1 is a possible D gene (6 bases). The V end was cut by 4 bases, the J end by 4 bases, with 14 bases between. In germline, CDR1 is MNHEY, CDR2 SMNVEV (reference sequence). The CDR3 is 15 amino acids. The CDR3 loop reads CASSSGGQGNQPQHF. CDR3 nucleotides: TGTGCCAGCAGTTCTGGAGGGCAGGGGAATCAGCCCCAGCATTTT.

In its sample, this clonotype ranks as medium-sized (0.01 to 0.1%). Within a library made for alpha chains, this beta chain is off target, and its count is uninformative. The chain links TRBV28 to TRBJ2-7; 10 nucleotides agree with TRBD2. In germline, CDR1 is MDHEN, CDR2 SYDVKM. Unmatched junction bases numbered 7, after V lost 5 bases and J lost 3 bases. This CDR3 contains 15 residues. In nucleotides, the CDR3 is TGTGCCAGCAGTAGTGCAGCGGGAGGGCGCTACGAGCAGTACTTC. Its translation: CASSSAAGGRYEQYF. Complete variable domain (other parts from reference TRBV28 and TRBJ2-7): DVKVTQSSRYLVKRTGEKVFLECVQDMDHENMFWYRQDPGLGLRLIYFSYDVKMKEKGDIPEGYSVSREKKERFSLILESASTNQTSMYLCASSSAAGGRYEQYFGPGTRLTVT.

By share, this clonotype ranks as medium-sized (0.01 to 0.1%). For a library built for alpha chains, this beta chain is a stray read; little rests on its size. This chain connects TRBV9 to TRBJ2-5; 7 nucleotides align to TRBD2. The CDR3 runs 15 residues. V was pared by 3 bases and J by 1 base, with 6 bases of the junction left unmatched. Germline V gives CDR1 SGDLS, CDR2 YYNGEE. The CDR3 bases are TGTGCCAGCAGCGCCGGGACTATGGTCCAAGAGACCCAGTACTTC. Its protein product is CASSAGTMVQETQYF.

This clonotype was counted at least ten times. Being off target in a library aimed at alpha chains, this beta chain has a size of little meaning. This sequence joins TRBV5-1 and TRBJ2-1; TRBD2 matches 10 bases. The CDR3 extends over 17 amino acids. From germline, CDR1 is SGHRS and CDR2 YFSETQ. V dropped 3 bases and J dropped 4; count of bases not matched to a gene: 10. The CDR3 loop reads CASSWGPASGGYNEQFF. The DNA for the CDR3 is TGCGCCAGCAGCTGGGGTCCGGCTAGCGGGGGTTACAATGAGCAGTTCTTC.

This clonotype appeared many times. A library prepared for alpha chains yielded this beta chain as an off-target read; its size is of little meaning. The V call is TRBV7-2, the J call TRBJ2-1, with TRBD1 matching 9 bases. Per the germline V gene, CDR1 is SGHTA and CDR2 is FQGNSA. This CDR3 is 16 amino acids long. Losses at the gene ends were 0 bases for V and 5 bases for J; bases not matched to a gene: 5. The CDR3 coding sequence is TGTGCCAGCAGCTTAGCGAGGGACAGGGCTAACAATGAGCAGTTCTTC. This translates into CASSLARDRANNEQFF.

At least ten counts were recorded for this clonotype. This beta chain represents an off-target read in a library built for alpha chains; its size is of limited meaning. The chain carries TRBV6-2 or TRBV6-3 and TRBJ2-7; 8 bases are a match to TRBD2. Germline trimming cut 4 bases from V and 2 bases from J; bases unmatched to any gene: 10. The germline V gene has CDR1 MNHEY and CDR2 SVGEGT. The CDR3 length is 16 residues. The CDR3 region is CASSSEGSGITYEQYF. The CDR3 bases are TGTGCCAGCAGTTCGGAGGGTAGCGGGATAACCTACGAGCAGTACTTC.

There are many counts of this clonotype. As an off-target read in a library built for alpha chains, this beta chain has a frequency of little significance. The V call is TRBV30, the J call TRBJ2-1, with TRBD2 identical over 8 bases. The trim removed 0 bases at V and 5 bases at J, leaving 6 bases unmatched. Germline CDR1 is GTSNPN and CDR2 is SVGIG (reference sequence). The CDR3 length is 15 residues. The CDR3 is CAWSVQTSGHNEQFF. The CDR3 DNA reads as TGTGCCTGGAGTGTACAAACTAGCGGTCACAATGAGCAGTTCTTC.